Each of the 26 T cell receptor beta chains below was sequenced from the same sample in a study of OX40 agonist ivuxolimab in advanced cancers. TCRdb's table, derived via immunoSEQ multiplex PCR, lists solely in-frame clones and lacks some. In the table there are tens of thousands of clones, approximately 84% of which are singletons. The sequences come from CD4+ or CD8+ T cells sorted from blood, collected in a trial of the OX40 agonist ivuxolimab. Receptors were obtained from an adult with an advanced solid tumor such as melanoma, head and neck, liver or kidney cancer.

The J gene is TRBJ1-1, the V gene TRBV6-5, with no clear D. The germline CDR1 and CDR2 sequences are MNHEY and SVGAGI. V was clipped by 6 bases and J by 0 bases, with 14 bases between them. This CDR3 has 15 residues. The CDR3 nucleotides read TGTGCCAGCAGGTATTCTATTGAGGTGAACACTGAAGCTTTCTTT. This codes for CASRYSIEVNTEAFF.

The rearrangement joins TRBV6-5 to TRBJ1-2; D is unclear. The CDR3 has 15 residues. The V gene's germline CDR1 is MNHEY and CDR2 SVGAGI. V gave up 5 bases and J gave up 3 bases, with 16 bases separating them. For the CDR3, the DNA is TGTGCCAGCAGTCCAGGAGCCGTCTACTACTATGGCTACACCTTC. Protein product: CASSPGAVYYYGYTF.

By share, this clone counts as large. The chain has TRBV16 and TRBJ1-6; TRBD1 matches 9 bases. There are 18 residues in the CDR3. Unmatched junction bases numbered 8, after V lost 1 base and J lost 4 bases. Looked up from germline, CDR1 is KGHSY and CDR2 is FQNENV. The CDR3 nucleotides are TGTGCCAGCAGCCAATACGCGACAGGGGGGTTTTATAATTCACCCCTCCACTTT. It is translated as CASSQYATGGFYNSPLHF.

The chain is built from TRBV5-6 and TRBJ1-1; D is perhaps TRBD1 (6 bases). The germline V and J ends were trimmed by 2 bases and 0 bases, with 11 bases remaining between them. In germline, CDR1 is SGHDT, CDR2 YYEEEE. The CDR3 contains 15 residues. In nucleotides, the CDR3 is TGTGCCAGCAGCTTTTGGACAGAAATGAACACTGAAGCTTTCTTT. Amino acids: CASSFWTEMNTEAFF.

The chain links TRBV4-1 to TRBJ2-2; D tentatively reads TRBD1 or TRBD2 (5 bases each). Germline CDR1 and CDR2: MGHRA and YSYEKL. This CDR3 comprises 14 residues. Trimming cost V 4 bases and J 2 bases, with 8 bases left between them. For the CDR3, the DNA is TGCGCCAGCAGCCCGGGACGTAACACCGGGGAGCTGTTTTTT. It specifies CASSPGRNTGELFF.

The rearrangement joins TRBV7-9 to TRBJ2-2, with TRBD1 identical over 8 bases. The CDR3 has 16 amino acids. CDR1 is SEHNR, CDR2 FQNEAQ, per germline (reference sequence). The V and J ends lost 5 bases and 5 bases, in that order; junction bases with no gene match: 10. CDR3: CASSGRTGMATGELFF. The CDR3 bases are TGTGCCAGCAGCGGGCGGACAGGGATGGCGACCGGGGAGCTGTTTTTT.

The V call is TRBV5-5, the J call TRBJ2-7; tentative D call: TRBD2 (6 bases). Germline loops: CDR1 SGHKS, CDR2 YYEKEE (reference sequence). The length of the CDR3 is 14 residues. Between the trimmed V and J ends, which lost 3 bases and 4 bases, there was a span of 14 bases. The CDR3 bases are TGTGCCAGCAGCTGGGGCCGGGAGTGGTACGAGCAGTACTTC. It yields the protein CASSWGREWYEQYF. Full variable domain (outside the CDR3, taken from reference TRBV5-5 and TRBJ2-7): DAGVTQSPTHLIKTRGQQVTLRCSPISGHKSVSWYQQVLGQGPQFIFQYYEKEERGRGNFPDRFSARQFPNYSSELNVNALLLGDSALYLCASSWGREWYEQYFGPGTRLTVT.

The genes are TRBV7-8 and TRBJ2-7, with 11 bases that match TRBD1. The CDR3 contains 15 residues. V was pared by 6 bases and J by 3 bases, with 7 bases of the junction left unmatched. CDR1 SGHVS and CDR2 FQNEAQ come from the germline V gene. DNA of the CDR3: TGTGCCAGCAGATCCGGGACAGGGGGATTCTACGAGCAGTACTTC. This sequence encodes CASRSGTGGFYEQYF.

This sequence joins TRBV4-1 and TRBJ1-5; D unresolved. CDR3 length: 15 amino acids. The V end lost 0 bases, the J end lost 9 bases, and 15 bases lay between the germline ends. Germline CDR1 reads MGHRA; CDR2 reads YSYEKL. CDR3 residues: CASSQEAEGWRPQHF. In DNA, the CDR3 is TGCGCCAGCAGCCAAGAAGCCGAGGGATGGCGGCCCCAGCATTTT.

The chain recombines TRBV11-2 with TRBJ2-7; 7 bases fit TRBD2. The germline CDR1 and CDR2 sequences are SGHAT and FQNNGV. This CDR3 comprises 15 residues. Germline trimming cut 5 bases from V and 5 bases from J; bases unmatched to any gene: 12. CDR3 nucleotide sequence: TGTGCCAGCAGCCCATCACCGCGCGGGAGTGACGAGCAGTACTTC. Encoded protein: CASSPSPRGSDEQYF.

The genes are TRBV13 and TRBJ1-2; 8 nucleotides align to TRBD1. The germline gives CDR1 PRHDT, CDR2 FYEKMQ (reference sequence). The CDR3 is made up of 14 amino acids. Trimming took 6 bases from V and 6 from J; bases not matched to a gene: 9. The CDR3 is CASSTGTGGNGYTF. CDR3 nucleotides: TGTGCCAGCAGTACCGGAACAGGGGGTAATGGCTACACCTTC.

This chain uses TRBV28 with TRBJ2-2; D possibly uses TRBD1 or TRBD2 (5 bases each). The germline gives CDR1 MDHEN, CDR2 SYDVKM. V lost 7 bases, J lost 6 bases, and 12 bases lay in between. The length of the CDR3 is 13 residues. As DNA, the CDR3 is TGTGCCAGCATCACGTGGGGGTCCGGGGAGCTGTTTTTT. Protein product: CASITWGSGELFF. Variable domain in full (rest from reference TRBV28 and TRBJ2-2): DVKVTQSSRYLVKRTGEKVFLECVQDMDHENMFWYRQDPGLGLRLIYFSYDVKMKEKGDIPEGYSVSREKKERFSLILESASTNQTSMYLCASITWGSGELFFGEGSRLTVL.

V is TRBV5-1 and J is TRBJ2-1; 7 nucleotides match TRBD1. Trimming took 3 bases from V and 0 from J; bases not matched to a gene: 6. The CDR3 contains 16 residues. Germline lookup yields CDR1 SGHRS and CDR2 YFSETQ. The CDR3 sequence: CASSSGQTSSYNEQFF. CDR3 nucleotides: TGCGCCAGCAGCTCGGGACAGACCAGCTCCTACAATGAGCAGTTCTTC.

The gene calls are TRBV9 and TRBJ1-2; 9 bases line up with TRBD1. The CDR3 length is 16 residues. Germline CDR1 reads SGDLS; CDR2 reads YYNGEE. The J segment lost 5 bases and the V segment lost 3 bases, leaving 11 bases of the junction unmatched. The CDR3 protein is CASSGLRDREVYGYTF. The CDR3 DNA sequence: TGTGCCAGCAGCGGATTACGGGACAGGGAGGTTTATGGCTACACCTTC. Supplemented by reference TRBV9 and TRBJ1-2, the full variable domain reads DSGVTQTPKHLITATGQRVTLRCSPRSGDLSVYWYQQSLDQGLQFLIQYYNGEERAKGNILERFSAQQFPDLHSELNLSSLELGDSALYFCASSGLRDREVYGYTFGSGTRLTVV.

This chain uses TRBV11-2 with TRBJ2-2; D uncertain. There are 13 residues in the CDR3. The germline gives CDR1 SGHAT, CDR2 FQNNGV. V was trimmed by 6 bases and J by 4 bases, leaving 9 bases between them. CDR3 sequence reads: CASRENPTGELFF. In DNA form, the CDR3 reads TGTGCCAGCAGGGAAAACCCCACCGGGGAGCTGTTTTTT. Combining the CDR3 with reference TRBV11-2 and TRBJ2-2 gives the whole variable domain EAGVAQSPRYKIIEKRQSVAFWCNPISGHATLYWYQQILGQGPKLLIQFQNNGVVDDSQLPKDRFSAERLKGVDSTLKIQPAKLEDSAVYLCASRENPTGELFFGEGSRLTVL.

J is TRBJ1-1 and V is TRBV28, with D uncertain. This CDR3 comprises 13 residues. The germline V gene encodes CDR1 MDHEN and CDR2 SYDVKM. Between the trimmed V and J ends, which lost 5 bases and 4 bases, there was a span of 11 bases. The DNA of the CDR3 is TGTGCCAGCAGTCTGGGCAGGACCACTGAAGCTTTCTTT. Its translation is CASSLGRTTEAFF.

The chain recombines TRBV27 with TRBJ2-7, with TRBD2 matching over 12 bases. V lost 5 bases, J lost 0 bases, and 8 bases stayed unmatched. CDR3 size: 17 residues. Looked up from germline, CDR1 is MNHEY and CDR2 is SMNVEV (reference sequence). This chain's CDR3 is CASSLAGGPSSSYEQYF. CDR3 in DNA: TGTGCCAGCAGTCTAGCGGGGGGGCCGTCGAGCTCCTACGAGCAGTACTTC.

This clone appeared a single time. The CDR3 DNA follows: TGTGCCAGCAGCCTCGGGGGGAGTTACAATGAGCAGTTCTTC. Encoded protein: CASSLGGSYNEQFF. The chain links TRBV7-3 to TRBJ2-1; TRBD2 agrees at 7 bases. In germline, CDR1 is SGHTA, CDR2 FQGTGA. After removal of 5 bases from V and 4 bases from J, the junction contained 5 bases not matched to a gene. The CDR3 loop spans 14 amino acids.

V and J are TRBV6-1 and TRBJ1-4, with 8 bases that match TRBD1. This CDR3 has 14 residues. The J segment lost 7 bases and the V segment lost 7 bases, leaving 8 bases of the junction unmatched. Looked up from germline, CDR1 is MNHNS and CDR2 is SASEGT. The CDR3 here is CASTGGAYPEKLFF. CDR3 sequence (DNA): TGTGCCAGCACAGGGGGCGCGTATCCTGAAAAACTGTTTTTT.

This clone was counted once. The rearrangement joins TRBV5-1 to TRBJ2-5, with TRBD2 matching 8 bases. V lost 7 bases, J lost 5 bases, and 13 bases stayed unmatched. The CDR3 is made up of 15 amino acids. The germline V gene has CDR1 SGHRS and CDR2 YFSETQ. CDR3 nucleotides: TGCGCCAGCGTCCTACTAGCGGCGGGCGGGGAGACCCAGTACTTC. Its translation: CASVLLAAGGETQYF.

The chain is built from TRBV27 and TRBJ2-1; 9 nucleotides line up with TRBD1. Trimming cost V 4 bases and J 4 bases; bases outside gene matches: 2. In germline, CDR1 is MNHEY, CDR2 SMNVEV (reference sequence). The CDR3 extends over 14 amino acids. CDR3: CASSSGTGYNEQFF. The CDR3 region has the DNA TGTGCCAGCAGTTCAGGGACAGGGTACAATGAGCAGTTCTTC.

The V call is TRBV14, the J call TRBJ1-1; D is possibly TRBD1 (6 bases). The V gene's germline CDR1 is SGHDN and CDR2 FVKESK. CDR3 length equals 15 residues. Deletions cut 4 bases from V and 1 base from J, with 13 bases between. CDR3 DNA: TGTGCCAGCAGCCCATTCGGGGGGCGGAACACTGAAGCTTTCTTT. It specifies CASSPFGGRNTEAFF.

This chain connects TRBV11-2 to TRBJ2-3, with D perhaps being TRBD1 or TRBD2 (5 bases each). V lost 2 bases and J 2 bases, leaving 11 bases between the germline ends. Germline V gene data show CDR1 as SGHAT and CDR2 as FQNNGV. This CDR3 comprises 15 residues. CDR3: CASSLSTGHTDTQYF. The CDR3 DNA follows: TGTGCCAGCAGCTTATCAACGGGGCACACAGATACGCAGTATTTT. Based on the CDR3 plus reference TRBV11-2 and TRBJ2-3, the full variable domain is EAGVAQSPRYKIIEKRQSVAFWCNPISGHATLYWYQQILGQGPKLLIQFQNNGVVDDSQLPKDRFSAERLKGVDSTLKIQPAKLEDSAVYLCASSLSTGHTDTQYFGPGTRLTVL.

The CDR3 here is CASSSTSGRLSYEQYF. The CDR3 DNA is TGTGCCAGCAGCTCTACTAGCGGGAGGCTCTCCTACGAGCAGTACTTC. This rearrangement joins TRBV7-2 to TRBJ2-7; 12 nucleotides align to TRBD2. After removal of 4 bases from V and 0 bases from J, the junction contained 4 bases not matched to a gene. The germline gives CDR1 SGHTA, CDR2 FQGNSA. The CDR3 runs 16 residues. Supplemented by reference TRBV7-2 and TRBJ2-7, the full variable domain reads GAGVSQSPSNKVTEKGKDVELRCDPISGHTALYWYRQSLGQGLEFLIYFQGNSAPDKSGLPSDRFSAERTGGSVSTLTIQRTQQEDSAVYLCASSSTSGRLSYEQYFGPGTRLTVT.

This chain joins TRBV28 and TRBJ2-6; a possible D gene is TRBD1 (5 bases). The CDR3 is 16 residues long. Germline assignment: CDR1 MDHEN and CDR2 SYDVKM. Trimming left V 3 bases short and J 0 bases short, with 9 bases between. CDR3 amino acids: CASSLGHLSGANVLTF. The CDR3 DNA reads as TGTGCCAGCAGTTTGGGGCATCTCTCTGGGGCCAACGTCCTGACTTTC.

V and J are TRBV7-9 and TRBJ2-7; TRBD1 is a possible D gene (6 bases). CDR1 SEHNR and CDR2 FQNEAQ come from the germline V gene (reference sequence). V was trimmed by 4 bases and J by 3 bases, leaving 13 bases between them. This CDR3 has 14 residues. The CDR3 bases are TGTGCCAGCAGCTATGCAGGGGTGGGCTACGAGCAGTACTTC. Translation: CASSYAGVGYEQYF. Combining the CDR3 with reference TRBV7-9 and TRBJ2-7 gives the whole variable domain DTGVSQNPRHKITKRGQNVTFRCDPISEHNRLYWYRQTLGQGPEFLTYFQNEAQLEKSRLLSDRFSAERPKGSFSTLEIQRTEQGDSAMYLCASSYAGVGYEQYFGPGTRLTVT.